The entry below describes one T cell receptor (beta chain). Its antigen is undetermined. The V segment lost 5 bases and the J segment 0 bases; nucleotides outside the gene matches: 9. Germline CDR1 and CDR2: MNHEY and SMNVEV (reference sequence). The CDR3 length is 18 residues. The data stem from a study of cytomegalovirus exposure and HLA in healthy donors. Broader study findings: Presence/absence analyses assumed roughly uniform sequencing depth across donors, which may not hold.

The PCR was carried out with 60 Vbeta primers and 13 Jbeta primers. The protocol was immunoSEQ multiplex PCR, while the TCRdb copy is restricted to in-frame clones and leaves out a portion. The repertoire holds 150,000 to 200,000 clones, with 70% to 85% as singletons. The sample taken for sequencing was PBMCs. The gene calls are TRBV27 and TRBJ2-3, with TRBD2 matching 12 bases. The source is a male donor in good health and CMV-seronegative. The CDR3 protein is CASSPSGGAMTSTDTQYF. The CDR3 DNA is TGTGCCAGCAGTCCTAGCGGGGGGGCAATGACTAGCACAGATACGCAGTATTTT.